Included here is one TCR beta chain sequence, with context. The antigen remains undetermined. The data stem from a study of shared clonotypes between healthy human individuals. Study-wide results and limits: Relative to clonotypes present in all four donors, those not shared had lower generation probabilities.

The germline gives CDR1 GTSNPN, CDR2 SVGIG (reference sequence). V dropped 2 bases and J dropped 2 bases, with 18 bases sitting between them. This CDR3 spans 17 amino acids. Method: immunoSEQ multiplex PCR; TCRdb's copy keeps in-frame clones and lacks some. The profile shows about 980,000 clones, 60% to 85% of them singletons. The sequence derives from a man younger than 35 in good health. This sequence joins TRBV30 and TRBJ2-2; tentative D call: TRBD1 (6 bases). The source material was memory CD4+ T cells sorted from blood. Subset in this sample: CD45RA-negative fraction. CDR3 residues: CAWSRFDRRPNTGELFF. The DNA of the CDR3 is TGTGCCTGGAGTAGATTCGACAGGAGACCCAACACCGGGGAGCTGTTTTTT.